This T cell receptor beta chain was profiled in a study of blood T cells in healthy people across ages. Looked up from germline, CDR1 is SGHVS and CDR2 is FQNEAQ. The CDR3 covers 15 residues. V was pared by 7 bases and J by 4 bases, with 16 bases between. A second PCR, run for about 7 to 11 cycles, used a sample-barcoded 5' primer plus a J-beta primer mix. A single record per CDR3 protein comes from TCRdb applying MiXCR to the 5' RACE reads. Seen here are approximately 580,000 distinct CDR3 sequences, approximately 25% observed once, and the top ten hold around 10%. This clonotype was found a few times. The same data also contributed to another study, on T cells of mothers and their children.

The chain combines TRBV7-8 with TRBJ1-4; D gene unclear. The sample consisted of blood. This clonotype was obtained from a boy aged 5-17 years in good health. The CDR3: CASTQKGAYNEKLFF. For the CDR3, the DNA is TGTGCCAGCACCCAGAAGGGAGCTTATAATGAAAAACTGTTTTTT.